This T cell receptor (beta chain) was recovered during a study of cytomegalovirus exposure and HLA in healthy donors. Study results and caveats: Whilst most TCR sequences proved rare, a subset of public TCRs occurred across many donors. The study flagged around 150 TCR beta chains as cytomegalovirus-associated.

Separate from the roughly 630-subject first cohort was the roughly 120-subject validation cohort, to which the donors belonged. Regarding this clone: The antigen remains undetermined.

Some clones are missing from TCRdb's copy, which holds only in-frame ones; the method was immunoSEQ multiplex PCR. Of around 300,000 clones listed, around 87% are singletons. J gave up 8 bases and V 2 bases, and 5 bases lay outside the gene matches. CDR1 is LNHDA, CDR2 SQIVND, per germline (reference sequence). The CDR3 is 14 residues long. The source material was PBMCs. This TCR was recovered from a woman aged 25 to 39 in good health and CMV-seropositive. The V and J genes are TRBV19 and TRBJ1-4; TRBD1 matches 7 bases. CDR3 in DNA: TGTGCCAGTAGTATACTCCGGGACAGAGAAAAACTGTTTTTT. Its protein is CASSILRDREKLFF.